This T cell receptor beta chain was recovered during a study of sequential checkpoint blockade in melanoma. Study summary: Arm A got nivolumab then ipilimumab; arm B the reverse, 1:1.

This clone was observed a single time. The CDR3 totals 14 residues. Germline CDR1 reads SGHKS; CDR2 reads YYEKEE (reference sequence). V was pared by 4 bases and J by 2 bases, with 12 bases between. Treatment given: randomized to nivolumab then ipilimumab (arm A) or the reverse (arm B). The data were produced by immunoSEQ multiplex PCR, yet TCRdb's version contains in-frame clones alone and is incomplete. In the table there are fewer than 40,000 clones, about 88% of which are singletons. The sequenced sample was CD8+ T cells sorted from blood (inferred from file names), obtained from a patient given nivolumab and ipilimumab in sequence. The chain combines TRBV5-5 with TRBJ1-1; D unresolved. The source is a human donor with melanoma. The CDR3 coding sequence is TGTGCCAGCAGCCTACAGTCTCCAAACACTGAAGCTTTCTTT. It codes for CASSLQSPNTEAFF.